This T cell receptor beta chain stems from a study of tumor-infiltrating lymphocytes in primary liver carcinoma. As for the study in general: Surgery removed the patients' primary liver carcinoma. Regardless of tissue type, samples showed similar yields of roughly 3.65 to 8 million productive TCRbeta reads.

Findings and caveats of the study: Tumor samples exhibited a significantly greater top-250-clone fraction than blood samples (p = 0.039).

CDR3 length: 13 residues. Trimming took 7 bases from V and 3 from J, leaving 11 bases between them. Germline assignment: CDR1 ENHRY and CDR2 SYGVKD. There are a few counts of this clonotype. Its antigen is as yet unknown. For blood RNA, unsorted whole blood served as the source, and germline DNA was extracted too. Sampling before surgery obtained 3.5 to 4 milliliters of peripheral blood. From around 500 ng of total RNA, TCR beta-specific cDNA was reverse-transcribed using a constant-region primer. A slightly modified ARM-PCR protocol with three nested multiplex PCR rounds produced these TCR beta libraries. The first two PCR rounds used TRBV1-TRBV30 forward primers with a C-beta reverse primer, nine to eleven cycles each. TCRdb independently ran MiXCR on the multiplex PCR reads; one entry per CDR3 protein. Of about 180,000 distinct CDR3 sequences listed, around 60% were seen once; the top ten hold 65% to 80%.

The source is a man aged 35 to 55 with primary liver carcinoma and hepatitis B virus infection. This rearrangement joins TRBV10-3 to TRBJ2-3; TRBD1 might be the D (6 bases). Sequences were obtained from peripheral blood. This chain's CDR3 is CAITETGTDTQYF. The CDR3 DNA follows: TGTGCCATCACCGAAACAGGGACAGATACGCAGTATTTT.